These 26 T cell receptor beta chains were sequenced from one sample in a study of T cell responses to AZD1222 COVID-19 vaccine. Clones were sequenced by immunoSEQ multiplex PCR, and TCRdb holds only the in-frame ones, with some missing. The sample yields approximately 100,000 clones, about 90% seen once. The sample was peripheral blood, taken on day 0 of AZD1222 vaccination. These receptor sequences come from an adult in good health.

This chain uses TRBV30 with TRBJ2-3; D unresolved. The V gene's germline CDR1 is GTSNPN and CDR2 SVGIG (reference sequence). This CDR3 spans 13 amino acids. Trimming left V 5 bases short and J 1 base short, with 10 bases between. This CDR3 reads CAWSERGTDTQYF. The CDR3 DNA reads as TGTGCCTGGTCGGAAAGAGGCACAGATACGCAGTATTTT.

By its share, this clone is medium-sized. The chain employs TRBV30 and TRBJ2-2; D possibly corresponds to TRBD1 (5 bases). The germline CDR1 and CDR2 sequences are GTSNPN and SVGIG (reference sequence). V dropped 3 bases and J dropped 3 bases, with 11 bases sitting between them. The CDR3 contains 14 residues. CDR3: CAWRGRGDTGELFF. CDR3 nucleotide sequence: TGTGCCTGGAGGGGTAGGGGCGACACCGGGGAGCTGTTTTTT.

J is TRBJ1-4 and V is TRBV30; weak D call: TRBD1 (6 bases). The germline V gene encodes CDR1 GTSNPN and CDR2 SVGIG (reference sequence). V gave up 0 bases and J gave up 7 bases, with 18 bases separating them. This CDR3 spans 16 amino acids. The CDR3 DNA is TGTGCCTGGAGTGTAGGCCTCGGCAGGGGACTTGAAAAACTGTTTTTT. Translated: CAWSVGLGRGLEKLFF.

By sample fraction, this clone is medium-sized. The V call is TRBV5-6, the J call TRBJ1-1; 10 nucleotides agree with TRBD1. This CDR3 has 17 residues. V shed 0 bases, J shed 3 bases, and the junction held 8 bases outside the gene matches. Germline V gene lookup returns CDR1 SGHDT and CDR2 YYEEEE. CDR3 region: CASSLVTGGGVDTEAFF. The CDR3 DNA is TGTGCCAGCAGCTTGGTGACAGGGGGCGGGGTGGACACTGAAGCTTTCTTT.

This chain's CDR3 is CASSLLAGQPQHF. CDR3 nucleotides: TGCGCCAGCAGCTTGTTGGCGGGTCAGCCCCAGCATTTT. This chain joins TRBV5-1 and TRBJ1-5; no firm D call. V was shortened by 1 base and J by 6 bases, with 8 bases between the two germline ends. This CDR3 is 13 amino acids long. Per the germline V gene, CDR1 is SGHRS and CDR2 is YFSETQ.

The rearrangement links TRBV9 to TRBJ2-1; D is unresolved. The V end lost 1 base, the J end lost 6 bases, and 8 bases lay between the germline ends. The CDR3 spans 13 residues. Per germline, CDR1 SGDLS and CDR2 YYNGEE. CDR3 DNA sequence: TGTGCCAGCAGCGTAAAGAGCTCCAATGAGCAGTTCTTC. This translates into CASSVKSSNEQFF.

The rearrangement uses TRBV27 and TRBJ2-7; D gene ambiguous. Deletions cut 6 bases from V and 3 bases from J, with 15 bases between. The germline gives CDR1 MNHEY, CDR2 SMNVEV (reference sequence). The CDR3 length is 14 residues. The CDR3 nucleotides are TGTGCCAGCAGCCAAAGGTCTCAGCTCTACGAGCAGTACTTC. Protein: CASSQRSQLYEQYF.

V is TRBV11-2 and J is TRBJ2-1, with a tentative D call TRBD2 (6 bases). CDR3 length: 15 residues. Germline V gene sequence: CDR1 SGHAT, CDR2 FQNNGV. Trimming removed 3 bases from V and 4 bases from J, with 13 bases in between. CDR3 nucleotides: TGTGCCAGCAGCTTCACGGGAGTGGGTTACAATGAGCAGTTCTTC. Protein sequence: CASSFTGVGYNEQFF.

The sample holds one count of this clone. CDR3 amino acids: CASSFGLWEQYF. The CDR3 DNA follows: TGTGCCAGCAGTTTTGGCCTCTGGGAGCAGTACTTC. The chain has TRBV12-3 or TRBV12-4 and TRBJ2-7; no definite D call. The CDR3 length is 12 residues. The V end lost 3 bases, the J end lost 7 bases, and 10 bases lay between the germline ends.

V usage is TRBV11-3 and J usage is TRBJ2-1, with 9 bases lining up with TRBD1. Germline V gives CDR1 SGHNT, CDR2 YENEEA. Trimming at V came to 4 bases and at J to 8 bases, leaving 6 bases not matched to a gene. The CDR3 extends over 14 amino acids. Here the CDR3 reads CASSSTGGGDEQFF. In nucleotides, the CDR3 is TGTGCCAGCAGCTCTACAGGGGGCGGCGATGAGCAGTTCTTC.

The V and J genes are TRBV7-2 and TRBJ2-7; 7 bases are a match to TRBD2. The V gene end was trimmed by 1 base and the J gene end by 1 base; junction bases not matched to a gene: 4. This CDR3 contains 15 residues. CDR1 and CDR2 from the germline V gene are SGHTA and FQGNSA. CDR3 protein: CASSLGGRLSYEQYF. The CDR3 bases are TGTGCCAGCAGCTTAGGCGGGAGACTATCCTACGAGCAGTACTTC.

This clone has just one count. This chain links TRBV20-1 with TRBJ1-2; TRBD1 matches at 7 bases. This CDR3 comprises 11 residues. CDR1 is DFQATT, CDR2 SNEGSKA, per germline (reference sequence). Trimming removed 6 bases from V and 6 bases from J; junction bases left unmatched: 4. For the CDR3, the DNA is TGCAGTGCCACGACAGGGAATGGCTACACCTTC. Protein sequence: CSATTGNGYTF.

The table lists this clone with a count of one. This sequence joins TRBV7-9 and TRBJ1-5, with a possible D match to TRBD1 (5 bases). V lost 4 bases and J lost 4, with 14 bases in between. CDR3 size: 15 residues. Germline CDR1 is SEHNR and CDR2 is FQNEAQ (reference sequence). The CDR3 reads CASSSGTGGNQPQHF. CDR3 DNA: TGTGCCAGCAGCTCCGGGACGGGGGGGAATCAGCCCCAGCATTTT.

At least ten counts were recorded for this clone. The chain couples TRBV9 to TRBJ2-2; tentatively, D is TRBD2 (6 bases). The CDR3 consists of 14 residues. V shed 4 bases and J shed 6 bases, with 13 bases lying between them. Germline loops: CDR1 SGDLS, CDR2 YYNGEE. CDR3 in amino acids: CASSPETSSGELFF. CDR3 sequence (DNA): TGTGCCAGCAGCCCCGAGACTAGTTCCGGGGAGCTGTTTTTT.

This chain connects TRBV28 to TRBJ1-4; no firm D call. Trimming took 5 bases from V and 2 from J, leaving 9 bases between them. The CDR3 sequence is 14 residues long. Looked up from germline, CDR1 is MDHEN and CDR2 is SYDVKM. The CDR3 loop reads CASSVPRTNEKLFF. In DNA form, the CDR3 reads TGTGCCAGCAGTGTTCCACGGACTAATGAAAAACTGTTTTTT.

The chain couples TRBV25-1 to TRBJ2-7; the match to TRBD2 covers 8 bases. This CDR3 has 15 amino acids. J was trimmed by 5 bases and V by 0 bases; bases with no gene match: 6. Germline values: CDR1 MGHDK, CDR2 SYGVNS. The CDR3 DNA reads TGTGCCAGCAGTGAATATATAGCGGGAACGGACGAGCAGTACTTC. The encoded protein is CASSEYIAGTDEQYF.

The V gene is TRBV2, the J gene TRBJ1-5; TRBD1 agrees at 7 bases. This CDR3 spans 15 amino acids. The germline V gene has CDR1 SNHLY and CDR2 FYNNEI. V shed 6 bases and J 4 bases; nucleotides not matched to a gene: 9. CDR3 residues: CASRIGQAINQPQHF. The CDR3 DNA follows: TGTGCCAGCAGGATAGGACAGGCGATAAATCAGCCCCAGCATTTT.

The chain recombines TRBV5-1 with TRBJ2-7; no definite D call. The CDR3 totals 11 residues. The germline V gene has CDR1 SGHRS and CDR2 YFSETQ. Trimming took 3 bases from V and 1 from J, leaving 2 bases between them. The CDR3 DNA reads as TGCGCCAGCAGCTCTTCCTACGAGCAGTACTTC. Protein: CASSSSYEQYF.

The chain employs TRBV30 and TRBJ2-3; D is undetermined. The germline V gene has CDR1 GTSNPN and CDR2 SVGIG (reference sequence). The V end lost 5 bases, the J end lost 5 bases, and 8 bases lay between the germline ends. CDR3 length: 11 amino acids. CDR3 protein: CAWGVGDTQYF. In nucleotides, the CDR3 is TGTGCCTGGGGGGTGGGAGATACGCAGTATTTT.

The rearrangement uses TRBV19 and TRBJ2-1; 8 positions match TRBD2. Trimming took 3 bases from V and 4 from J; bases not matched to a gene: 5. Germline values: CDR1 LNHDA, CDR2 SQIVND (reference sequence). The CDR3 consists of 15 residues. CDR3 sequence (DNA): TGTGCCAGTAGTATGGGAGCGGGAGTTTACAATGAGCAGTTCTTC. Protein sequence: CASSMGAGVYNEQFF. The full variable domain, rest sourced from reference TRBV19 and TRBJ2-1, is DGGITQSPKYLFRKEGQNVTLSCEQNLNHDAMYWYRQDPGQGLRLIYYSQIVNDFQKGDIAEGYSVSREKKESFPLTVTSAQKNPTAFYLCASSMGAGVYNEQFFGPGTRLTVL.

The rearrangement uses TRBV5-1 and TRBJ2-3; D may be TRBD1 (6 bases). With 0 bases removed from V and 1 base from J, the gap between germline ends came to 9 bases. The CDR3 extends over 15 amino acids. The germline CDR1 and CDR2 sequences are SGHRS and YFSETQ. In DNA form, the CDR3 reads TGCGCCAGCAGCTTGGATCCAGGGGGCACAGATACGCAGTATTTT. As protein: CASSLDPGGTDTQYF.

V usage is TRBV29-1 and J usage is TRBJ1-1; D remains ambiguous. CDR1 is SQVTM, CDR2 ANQGSEA, per germline. The CDR3 totals 13 residues. The V end lost 5 bases, the J end lost 4 bases, and 14 bases lay between the germline ends. CDR3 amino acids: CSVHQAVSTEAFF. CDR3 DNA: TGCAGCGTTCACCAGGCCGTGAGCACTGAAGCTTTCTTT.

The rearrangement joins TRBV10-3 to TRBJ2-1; 12 bases align to TRBD2. The CDR3 loop spans 14 amino acids. The V segment lost 6 bases and the J segment 4 bases; nucleotides outside the gene matches: 1. Germline values: CDR1 ENHRY, CDR2 SYGVKD. The CDR3 spells CAIRGLAGYNEQFF. In nucleotides, the CDR3 is TGTGCCATCAGAGGACTAGCGGGATACAATGAGCAGTTCTTC.

The chain employs TRBV6-5 and TRBJ2-2, with 9 bases fitting TRBD1. Germline CDR1 and CDR2: MNHEY and SVGAGI. J lost 4 bases, V lost 5 bases, and 5 bases had no gene match. The CDR3 has 15 residues. The CDR3 sequence: CASSLGTGSTGELFF. The CDR3 coding sequence is TGTGCCAGCAGTCTGGGGACAGGGAGCACCGGGGAGCTGTTTTTT.

The rearrangement links TRBV20-1 to TRBJ1-1; D gene unclear. Germline V gene data show CDR1 as DFQATT and CDR2 as SNEGSKA (reference sequence). V dropped 6 bases and J dropped 1 base, with 6 bases sitting between them. There are 11 residues in the CDR3. DNA for the CDR3: TGCAGTGCCGGAGCGAACACTGAAGCTTTCTTT. Translated, it gives CSAGANTEAFF.

CDR3 residues: CASSRDRSLNGYTF. In nucleotides, the CDR3 is TGTGCCAGCAGCCGGGACAGGTCGTTGAATGGCTACACCTTC. The rearrangement links TRBV7-8 to TRBJ1-2; 8 bases are a match to TRBD1. The germline V gene encodes CDR1 SGHVS and CDR2 FQNEAQ. This CDR3 comprises 14 residues. V was clipped by 5 bases and J by 6 bases; unmatched bases: 8.